Each of the 14 T cell receptor beta chains below was sequenced from the same sample in a study of human T cells and chemical hapten exposure. The time point is: patch test 1, 2 weeks after DPC sensitization. Treatment here: therapeutic diphenylcyclopropenone sensitization with weekly scalp DPC. MiXCR was run by TCRdb on the RACE reads, yielding one entry per CDR3 protein. The sample yields about 71,000 distinct CDR3 sequences, 9.8% seen once. The sample here was whole blood, taken in connection with sensitization to the hapten diphenylcyclopropenone (DPC). Receptor source: a middle-aged woman with alopecia areata. Some clones in this sample may be carry-over from other donors' samples.

This clonotype has a count of ten or more. CDR3 sequence reads: CSVEGGGQGTYEQYF. In DNA form, the CDR3 reads TGCAGCGTTGAAGGGGGAGGACAGGGAACCTACGAGCAGTACTTC. The chain has TRBV29-1 and TRBJ2-7, with 8 bases fitting TRBD1. The V gene end was trimmed by 1 base and the J gene end by 2 bases; junction bases not matched to a gene: 7. Germline-derived CDR1 and CDR2 are SQVTM and ANQGSEA. The CDR3 loop spans 15 amino acids.

This clonotype was found many times. The genes are TRBV2 and TRBJ2-7, with unresolved D. V dropped 0 bases and J dropped 2 bases, with 14 bases sitting between them. Per germline, CDR1 SNHLY and CDR2 FYNNEI. This CDR3 spans 16 amino acids. The CDR3 region has the DNA TGTGCCAGCAGTGAAGCGCTTACAGAGAGTACCTACGAGCAGTACTTC. The encoded protein is CASSEALTESTYEQYF.

V usage is TRBV11-2 and J usage is TRBJ2-3; TRBD1 agrees at 9 bases. The CDR3 loop spans 16 amino acids. Unmatched junction bases numbered 11, after V lost 6 bases and J lost 4 bases. Germline CDR1 is SGHAT and CDR2 is FQNNGV. The CDR3 loop is CASSSKGQGGADTQYF. The CDR3 DNA follows: TGTGCCAGCAGTTCGAAGGGACAGGGCGGAGCAGATACGCAGTATTTT.

The sample holds a few counts of this clonotype. CDR3 nucleotides: TGCGCCAGCAGCTTGGCCCCGGAGGGCAATCAGCCCCAGCATTTT. Translating gives CASSLAPEGNQPQHF. The chain carries TRBV5-1 and TRBJ1-5; no clear D gene. The ends were cut back, 0 bases at V and 2 bases at J, with 9 bases in the middle. Germline V gives CDR1 SGHRS, CDR2 YFSETQ. This CDR3 region has 15 residues.

This clonotype has at least ten counts. The chain employs TRBV18 and TRBJ2-3; 8 positions match TRBD1. Germline V gene data show CDR1 as KGHSH and CDR2 as LQKENI. CDR3 size: 15 residues. Losses at the gene ends were 4 bases for V and 1 base for J; bases not matched to a gene: 4. Here the CDR3 DNA reads TGTGCCAGCTCACTGGACAGGGTACGCACAGATACGCAGTATTTT. Translation gives CASSLDRVRTDTQYF.

This clonotype came up many times. V gene TRBV5-1 combines with J gene TRBJ1-5, with D possibly TRBD1 on 6 matching bases. The germline V gene encodes CDR1 SGHRS and CDR2 YFSETQ. CDR3 size: 14 residues. Trimming left V 3 bases short and J 3 bases short, with 10 bases between. The CDR3 region is CASSSTGPNQPQHF. The CDR3, as DNA: TGCGCCAGCAGCTCCACAGGGCCCAATCAGCCCCAGCATTTT.

This clonotype was detected ten times or more. The gene calls are TRBV7-2 and TRBJ1-3; D not resolved. The CDR3 runs 14 residues. V dropped 4 bases and J dropped 3 bases, with 10 bases sitting between them. Germline assignment: CDR1 SGHTA and CDR2 FQGNSA. The CDR3 sequence: CASSSPSFGNTIYF. CDR3 DNA sequence: TGTGCCAGCAGCTCCCCCTCTTTTGGAAACACCATATATTTT.

A few counts support this clonotype. This chain uses TRBV5-1 with TRBJ2-1; a weak D match, TRBD2 (6 bases). This CDR3 has 15 amino acids. Germline V lookup: CDR1 SGHRS, CDR2 YFSETQ. Trimming took 4 bases from V and 0 from J, leaving 11 bases between them. The CDR3 is CASSRLGGSYNEQFF. The DNA for the CDR3 is TGCGCCAGCAGCCGCCTGGGGGGCTCCTACAATGAGCAGTTCTTC.

This clonotype came up many times. The chain carries TRBV6-5 and TRBJ1-1, with D possibly TRBD1 on 6 matching bases. The V and J ends lost 6 bases and 2 bases respectively, with 13 bases between them. CDR1 and CDR2 from the germline V gene are MNHEY and SVGAGI. The CDR3 extends over 14 amino acids. The CDR3 DNA follows: TGTGCCAGCAGACCCACAGGGAGTAACACTGAAGCTTTCTTT. Translation gives CASRPTGSNTEAFF.

This clonotype came up many times. The V call is TRBV3-1, the J call TRBJ2-7, with 9 positions matching TRBD1. CDR3 length: 14 amino acids. Per germline, CDR1 LGHDT and CDR2 YNNKEL (reference sequence). Unmatched junction bases numbered 7, after V lost 4 bases and J lost 6 bases. CDR3 nucleotide sequence: TGTGCCAGCAGCCCTATTTGGACAGGGGCCGAGCAGTACTTC. Amino acids: CASSPIWTGAEQYF.

This clonotype was counted ten times or more. This chain joins TRBV6-2 or TRBV6-3 and TRBJ1-2; 7 bases are shared with TRBD1. J was trimmed by 7 bases and V by 6 bases; bases with no gene match: 8. This CDR3 comprises 13 residues. CDR1 is MNHEY, CDR2 SVGEGT, per germline. The CDR3 DNA reads TGTGCCAGCAGACTGGACAGGTTAAGTGGCTACACCTTC. As protein: CASRLDRLSGYTF.

This chain links TRBV29-1 with TRBJ2-3; no reliable D call. Germline CDR1 SQVTM, CDR2 ANQGSEA. V was shortened by 7 bases and J by 2 bases, with 22 bases between the two germline ends. CDR3 length equals 16 residues. The CDR3 DNA follows: TGCAGCGCCCAAAAGGGATGGGGTGGTGACACAGATACGCAGTATTTT. Its translation: CSAQKGWGGDTDTQYF.

This rearrangement joins TRBV2 to TRBJ1-4; D not resolved. V shed 11 bases and J shed 5 bases, with 18 bases lying between them. This CDR3 region has 14 residues. Germline V lookup: CDR1 SNHLY, CDR2 FYNNEI. The CDR3 reads CACTRAEENEKLFF. The CDR3 coding sequence is TGTGCCTGCACACGGGCGGAGGAGAATGAAAAACTGTTTTTT.

At least ten counts were recorded for this clonotype. The chain joins TRBV19 to TRBJ2-3; possible D gene TRBD1, 6 bases. V dropped 1 base and J dropped 7 bases, with 15 bases sitting between them. From germline, CDR1 is LNHDA and CDR2 SQIVND (reference sequence). This CDR3 has 15 amino acids. In DNA, the CDR3 is TGTGCCAGTAGTATAGTTGCAGGGGCGCGGAATACGCAGTATTTT. Residues: CASSIVAGARNTQYF. The full variable domain, completed using reference TRBV19 and TRBJ2-3, is DGGITQSPKYLFRKEGQNVTLSCEQNLNHDAMYWYRQDPGQGLRLIYYSQIVNDFQKGDIAEGYSVSREKKESFPLTVTSAQKNPTAFYLCASSIVAGARNTQYFGPGTRLTVL.